A selection of T cell receptor beta chains follows, all from one sample in a study of T cells in localized non-small cell lung cancer. Assay used: immunoSEQ multiplex PCR; TCRdb lists only in-frame clones, some missing. The sample contains 24,000 or so clones, 80% to 90% of which appear only once. Sequencing used peripheral blood, obtained before any cancer treatment. The source of these receptors is a female donor aged 60 or older with stage I lung adenocarcinoma. The CDR3 runs from the conserved cysteine through the conserved F or W. A D gene is named only where the DNA matches it firmly. Rows may omit the clone size; those that give it use once, few, many or a size class.

-	TRBV30	12	-	TRBJ2-5	CAWSPNQETQYF	TGTGCCTGGAGCCCTAACCAAGAGACCCAGTACTTC
TRBD2	TRBV5-6	15	-	TRBJ2-1	CASSFTSGSHNEQFF	TGTGCCAGCAGCTTTACTAGCGGGAGCCACAATGAGCAGTTCTTC
TRBD1	TRBV11-2	15	few	TRBJ1-6	CASSPRQGMGSPLHF	TGTGCCAGCAGCCCTCGACAGGGAATGGGTTCACCCCTCCACTTT
-	TRBV6-1	12	-	TRBJ2-1	CATRGFINEQFF	TGTGCCACACGGGGGTTTATCAATGAGCAGTTCTTC
-	TRBV5-1	12	-	TRBJ1-3	CASRTDTNTIYF	TGCGCCAGCAGGACCGATACGAACACCATATATTTT
-	TRBV15	16	few	TRBJ2-1	CATSRGGRFGNNEQFF	TGTGCCACCAGCAGAGGGGGCAGGTTTGGCAACAATGAGCAGTTCTTC
TRBD2	TRBV9	15	-	TRBJ2-4	CASSVEASGENIQYF	TGTGCCAGCAGCGTAGAGGCTAGCGGGGAAAACATTCAGTACTTC
-	TRBV7-2	14	-	TRBJ2-5	CASSLDRGKETQYF	TGTGCCAGCAGCTTAGATCGGGGGAAAGAGACCCAGTACTTC
-	TRBV10-3	14	-	TRBJ1-2	CAISESGPNYGYTF	TGTGCCATCAGTGAGTCGGGGCCTAACTATGGCTACACCTTC
TRBD2	TRBV10-3	15	-	TRBJ2-4	CAISEFAGVVNIQYF	TGTGCCATCAGTGAGTTCGCGGGAGTTGTGAACATTCAGTACTTC
-	TRBV19	14	-	TRBJ2-7	CASSRTITSSEQYF	TGTGCCAGTAGCAGGACTATCACATCATCCGAGCAGTACTTC
-	TRBV29-1	10	-	TRBJ1-1	CSVGNTEAFF	TGCAGCGTGGGGAACACTGAAGCTTTCTTT
-	TRBV10-2	16	-	TRBJ2-1	CASSESEVVFYNEQFF	TGCGCCAGCAGTGAGTCGGAGGTAGTATTCTACAATGAGCAGTTCTTC
-	TRBV10-1	18	few	TRBJ1-2	CASSESVGGASTNYGYTF	TGCGCCAGCAGTGAGTCAGTCGGTGGGGCTTCTACGAACTATGGCTACACCTTC
-	TRBV2	14	-	TRBJ2-1	CASNVLGQYNEQFF	TGTGCCAGCAATGTGCTCGGACAGTACAATGAGCAGTTCTTC
-	TRBV4-1	13	-	TRBJ2-1	CASSQGITNEQFF	TGCGCCAGCAGCCAAGGGATTACAAATGAGCAGTTCTTC
-	TRBV27	19	-	TRBJ2-1	CASSPRQAPGSRAYNEQFF	TGTGCCAGCAGTCCCAGACAGGCCCCGGGGAGCCGTGCCTACAATGAGCAGTTCTTC
-	TRBV28	16	-	TRBJ1-1	CASSFSPPGKETEAFF	TGTGCCAGCAGTTTTTCTCCGCCGGGCAAGGAGACTGAAGCTTTCTTT
-	TRBV16	12	-	TRBJ1-1	CASSQSQQDAFF	TGTGCCAGCAGCCAATCGCAACAGGACGCTTTCTTT
-	TRBV19	13	-	TRBJ1-3	CASSIQLRNTIYF	TGTGCCAGTAGTATTCAATTACGAAACACCATATATTTT
-	TRBV18	14	-	TRBJ1-4	CASSPGASGEKLFF	TGTGCCAGCTCACCAGGGGCGAGCGGTGAAAAACTGTTTTTT
TRBD2	TRBV5-1	16	-	TRBJ2-3	CASSRGASGNTDTQYF	TGCGCCAGCAGTCGAGGGGCTAGCGGGAACACAGATACGCAGTATTTT
-	TRBV13	14	-	TRBJ2-1	CASSSSRQANEQFF	TGTGCCAGCAGCTCCAGCAGACAGGCCAATGAGCAGTTCTTC
-	TRBV19	14	-	TRBJ2-3	CASSWGPSGDTQYF	TGTGCCAGTAGTTGGGGCCCTTCCGGAGATACGCAGTATTTT
TRBD2	TRBV7-3	13	-	TRBJ2-1	CASSPGTNYEQFF	TGTGCCAGCAGCCCCGGGACTAACTATGAGCAGTTCTTC
-	TRBV2	13	-	TRBJ1-1	CASSGTANTEAFF	TGTGCCAGCAGTGGGACAGCGAACACTGAAGCTTTCTTT
-	TRBV5-4	15	-	TRBJ1-1	CASSPRNGIRTEAFF	TGTGCCAGCAGCCCCCGAAATGGGATTCGCACTGAAGCTTTCTTT
-	TRBV4-1	15	-	TRBJ2-1	CASSRHSGEYNEQFF	TGCGCCAGCAGCCGTCATAGCGGAGAATACAATGAGCAGTTCTTC
TRBD1	TRBV7-2	13	-	TRBJ1-2	CASSPGTEYGYTF	TGTGCCAGCAGCCCAGGGACAGAATATGGCTACACCTTC
TRBD1	TRBV30	12	-	TRBJ1-1	CAWSTGVTEAFF	TGTGCCTGGAGCACAGGGGTAACTGAAGCTTTCTTT
-	TRBV7-3	13	-	TRBJ2-1	CASSLISYNEQFF	TGTGCCAGCAGCTTAATTTCCTACAATGAGCAGTTCTTC
-	TRBV19	13	-	TRBJ1-6	CASRIGGESPLHF	TGTGCCAGTAGGATTGGCGGGGAATCACCCCTCCACTTT
-	TRBV7-8	16	-	TRBJ2-1	CASSPGLRRTYNGQFF	TGTGCCAGCAGCCCGGGACTTAGACGAACCTACAATGGGCAGTTCTTC
-	TRBV7-2	13	-	TRBJ2-7	CASSLDMYYEQYF	TGTGCCAGCAGCCTCGACATGTACTACGAGCAGTACTTC
TRBD1	TRBV29-1	13	-	TRBJ2-7	CSVGVGQGTEQYF	TGCAGCGTTGGTGTGGGACAGGGGACCGAGCAGTACTTC
TRBD1	TRBV11-3	18	-	TRBJ2-2	CASSPGQGALSGTGELFF	TGTGCCAGCAGCCCAGGACAGGGGGCGTTGAGTGGGACCGGGGAGCTGTTTTTT
TRBD2	TRBV30	14	-	TRBJ2-2	CAWTKPGGNGELFF	TGTGCCTGGACCAAACCGGGGGGGAACGGGGAGCTGTTTTTT
-	TRBV6-1	16	-	TRBJ1-1	CASREAGTTLNTEAFF	TGTGCCAGCAGGGAAGCCGGGACCACTTTGAACACTGAAGCTTTCTTT
-	TRBV9	14	-	TRBJ1-1	CASSVSRKGTEAFF	TGTGCCAGCAGCGTATCCAGGAAGGGCACTGAAGCTTTCTTT
-	TRBV9	16	-	TRBJ1-3	CASSVATRQPGNTIYF	TGTGCCAGCAGCGTAGCTACGAGGCAGCCTGGAAACACCATATATTTT
-	TRBV10-1	13	-	TRBJ2-1	CASSETAQNEQFF	TGCGCCAGCAGTGAGACAGCTCAGAATGAGCAGTTCTTC
-	TRBV11-3	16	medium-sized	TRBJ2-1	CASSSLGGVSYNEQFF	TGTGCCAGCAGCTCCCTAGGGGGGGTCTCCTACAATGAGCAGTTCTTC
-	TRBV7-8	14	-	TRBJ2-3	CASSPPGGTDTQYF	TGTGCCAGCAGCCCTCCGGGGGGCACAGATACGCAGTATTTT
TRBD1	TRBV11-3	18	-	TRBJ2-2	CASSLGPGQVGRAGELFF	TGTGCCAGCAGCTTAGGCCCCGGACAGGTCGGACGGGCCGGGGAGCTGTTTTTT
TRBD1	TRBV11-3	15	-	TRBJ2-7	CASSSGTGGFYEQYF	TGTGCCAGCAGCTCGGGGACAGGGGGCTTTTACGAGCAGTACTTC
TRBD1	TRBV11-1	16	-	TRBJ1-3	CASSPGQGTLGNTIYF	TGTGCCAGCAGCCCAGGACAGGGGACTCTTGGAAACACCATATATTTT
TRBD2	TRBV19	16	-	TRBJ2-3	CASSSRLAGSTDTQYF	TGTGCCAGTAGTTCCCGACTAGCGGGGAGCACAGATACGCAGTATTTT
-	TRBV6-1	14	-	TRBJ1-4	CASREQVFNEKLFF	TGTGCCAGCAGAGAACAGGTGTTTAATGAAAAACTGTTTTTT
-	TRBV2	13	once	TRBJ1-1	CASSDVGGTGAFF	TGTGCCAGCAGTGATGTAGGGGGTACTGGAGCTTTCTTT
-	TRBV11-3	14	-	TRBJ2-3	CASSSEVGHHTQYF	TGTGCCAGCAGCTCCGAGGTGGGACATCATACGCAGTATTTT
-	TRBV30	14	-	TRBJ1-2	CAWSQTGVNYGYTF	TGTGCCTGGAGCCAAACAGGAGTAAACTATGGCTACACCTTC
-	TRBV6-7	14	-	TRBJ2-5	CASSYSESWETQYF	TGTGCCAGCAGTTACTCGGAGAGCTGGGAGACCCAGTACTTC
-	TRBV30	15	-	TRBJ1-2	CAWIPRGGTNYGYTF	TGTGCCTGGATCCCACGGGGGGGCACCAACTATGGCTACACCTTC
-	TRBV21-1	14	-	TRBJ2-7	CASSKKRPAYEQYF	TGTGCCAGCAGCAAAAAGCGACCAGCCTACGAGCAGTACTTC